Shown below are 17 T cell receptor beta chains from a single sample sequenced in a study of regulatory T cells in long-lasting Graves disease. As for time point: newly diagnosed GD, antithyroid drugs for less than 3 months. RNA extracted from PBMCs served as the sequencing template. Investigators prepared the TCR beta libraries by applying iRepertoire HTBI primers and Arm-PCR of CDR3 regions. TCRdb itself ran the multiplex PCR reads through MiXCR, one entry per CDR3 protein. The data contain around 250,000 distinct CDR3 sequences, 20% of them singletons. The sequencing used peripheral blood mononuclear cells (PBMCs), collected at new diagnosis, from a patient treated with antithyroid drugs. Receptor source: a female donor with Graves disease.

This clonotype was found many times. The J gene is TRBJ1-2, the V gene TRBV6-1; no definite D call. Germline V gives CDR1 MNHNS, CDR2 SASEGT. The CDR3 contains 14 residues. V was shortened by 3 bases and J by 6 bases, with 14 bases between the two germline ends. CDR3 region: CASSDISGSHGYTF. For the CDR3, the DNA is TGTGCCAGCAGTGACATAAGTGGGAGCCATGGCTACACCTTC.

This clonotype showed up many times. This rearrangement joins TRBV3-1 to TRBJ2-3, with 7 bases matching TRBD2. Germline lookup yields CDR1 LGHDT and CDR2 YNNKEL (reference sequence). The V segment lost 5 bases and the J segment 7 bases; nucleotides outside the gene matches: 9. CDR3 length: 14 amino acids. The CDR3 loop reads CASSDSSGRNTQYF. The DNA for the CDR3 is TGTGCCAGCAGCGACTCTAGCGGTCGGAATACGCAGTATTTT.

The chain uses TRBV6-5 and TRBJ1-1; D is unclear. V was cut by 3 bases and J by 8 bases, with 7 bases left in between. The CDR3 is 11 amino acids. Germline CDR1 and CDR2: MNHEY and SVGAGI. The CDR3 coding sequence is TGTGCCAGCAGTTATGGTGCCGAAGCTTTCTTT. Its translation: CASSYGAEAFF.

On this clonotype itself: A much larger clone differs by one base, so this may be a read error. The rearrangement joins TRBV6-1 to TRBJ2-1, with a tentative D call TRBD2 (6 bases). Looked up from germline, CDR1 is MNHNS and CDR2 is SASEGT. This CDR3 contains 14 residues. Trimming pared 9 bases from V and 10 bases from J, leaving 22 bases between. CDR3 nucleotides: TGTGCCAGTTTGACTAGTTTTCTGCCGAGGGAGCAGTTCTTC. Its translation is CASLTSFLPREQFF.

In regard to this clonotype: A much larger clone is a single base away; this may be a read error. J is TRBJ2-5 and V is TRBV2; D tentatively reads TRBD1 or TRBD2 (6 bases each). V dropped 10 bases and J dropped 7 bases, with 16 bases sitting between them. The CDR3 is made up of 12 amino acids. The germline V gene has CDR1 SNHLY and CDR2 FYNNEI. The DNA of the CDR3 is TGTGCCACCAAGCAAGGGGGAGGGACCCAGTACTTC. As protein: CATKQGGGTQYF.

This clonotype was seen many times. The chain is built from TRBV18 and TRBJ2-3, with D possibly TRBD2 on 5 matching bases. Trimming left V 6 bases short and J 6 bases short, with 13 bases between. This CDR3 is built from 13 residues. The germline CDR1 and CDR2 sequences are KGHSH and LQKENI. Written as DNA, the CDR3 is TGTGCCAGCTCTTCCCGGAGGTCCGATACGCAGTATTTT. This gives the protein CASSSRRSDTQYF. Filled out from reference TRBV18 and TRBJ2-3, the complete variable domain reads NAGVMQNPRHLVRRRGQEARLRCSPMKGHSHVYWYRQLPEEGLKFMVYLQKENIIDESGMPKERFSAEFPKEGPSILRIQQVVRGDSAAYFCASSSRRSDTQYFGPGTRLTVL.

This clonotype was seen at least ten times. The chain is built from TRBV20-1 and TRBJ2-2, with TRBD2 matching 13 bases. This CDR3 spans 15 amino acids. V trimming: 6 bases; J trimming: 1 base; junction bases outside the gene matches: 2. Germline V gene data show CDR1 as DFQATT and CDR2 as SNEGSKA (reference sequence). The CDR3 DNA sequence: TGCAGTGCCAGACTAGCGGGGGGGAACACCGGGGAGCTGTTTTTT. Its translation is CSARLAGGNTGELFF.

This clonotype was recorded many times. Mismatch with germline at one junction end may stem from a read error. The chain joins TRBV5-1 to TRBJ2-1; TRBD1 might be the D (5 bases). This CDR3 region has 16 residues. Looked up from germline, CDR1 is SGHRS and CDR2 is YFSETQ. For the CDR3, the DNA is TGTGCCAGCAGCCAATCCGGACAAAACTCCTACAATGAGCAGTTCTTC. It specifies CASSQSGQNSYNEQFF.

This clonotype showed up many times. The chain has TRBV10-3 and TRBJ2-5; 9 bases fit TRBD1. Germline trimming cut 8 bases from V and 2 bases from J; bases unmatched to any gene: 3. The CDR3 totals 13 residues. From germline, CDR1 is ENHRY and CDR2 SYGVKD. The CDR3 loop reads CAISGQGQETQYF. CDR3 bases: TGTGCCATCTCAGGACAGGGGCAAGAGACCCAGTACTTC.

The chain combines TRBV2 with TRBJ2-5; a weak D match, TRBD1 (6 bases). Trimming took 5 bases from V and 5 from J, leaving 12 bases between them. Germline CDR1 SNHLY, CDR2 FYNNEI. The CDR3 totals 13 residues. The DNA for the CDR3 is TGTGCCAGCAGTACAGGGAAGATTGAGACCCAGTACTTC. Protein: CASSTGKIETQYF.

This clonotype came up many times. The V and J genes are TRBV7-9 and TRBJ2-3, with TRBD2 matching 8 bases. Per the germline V gene, CDR1 is SEHNR and CDR2 is FQNEAQ (reference sequence). The CDR3 is made up of 13 amino acids. Trimming cost V 8 bases and J 1 base; bases outside gene matches: 2. CDR3 loop: CASRREGTDTQYF. The CDR3 DNA is TGTGCCAGCCGGCGGGAGGGCACAGATACGCAGTATTTT.

At least ten counts were recorded for this clonotype. The gene calls are TRBV20-1 and TRBJ2-1; D might be TRBD2 (6 bases). CDR1 and CDR2 from the germline V gene are DFQATT and SNEGSKA (reference sequence). Trimming removed 1 base at V and 8 bases at J, with 15 bases between. The CDR3 sequence is 14 residues long. The CDR3 reads CSARVGTPSDEQFF. CDR3 nucleotides: TGCAGTGCTAGAGTCGGGACTCCTAGCGATGAGCAGTTCTTC.

This clonotype was counted many times. The chain is built from TRBV20-1 and TRBJ2-5; the match to TRBD2 covers 9 bases. CDR3 length equals 15 residues. The germline gives CDR1 DFQATT, CDR2 SNEGSKA (reference sequence). J gave up 2 bases and V 0 bases, and 4 bases lay outside the gene matches. The CDR3 DNA reads as TGCAGTGCTAGAGATGGGACTAGCCATCAAGAGACCCAGTACTTC. It encodes CSARDGTSHQETQYF.

CDR3: CASRDRTGGLELFF. The CDR3 DNA sequence: TGTGCCAGCAGAGATCGGACAGGGGGCTTGGAGCTGTTTTTT. This chain links TRBV12-3 or TRBV12-4 with TRBJ2-2; 11 nucleotides line up with TRBD1. The CDR3 has 14 residues. V lost 6 bases and J lost 10; bases outside the gene matches: 7.

Only one count was recorded for this clonotype. The junction departs from germline at one end; a sequencing error may be responsible. The rearrangement uses TRBV30 and TRBJ2-5, with 7 bases matching TRBD2. The CDR3 length is 13 residues. Germline values: CDR1 GTSNPN, CDR2 SVGIG (reference sequence). Here the CDR3 reads CAWGAGLYNEQLF. CDR3 coding DNA: TGTGCCTGGGGGGCGGGACTATACAATGAGCAGTTATTC.

This clonotype was observed at least ten times. This rearrangement joins TRBV2 to TRBJ2-7, with D unresolved. Germline CDR1 SNHLY, CDR2 FYNNEI. V was shortened by 1 base and J by 3 bases, with 7 bases between the two germline ends. The length of the CDR3 is 13 residues. In nucleotides, the CDR3 is TGTGCCAGCAGTGAAGTCAGGTACTACGAGCAGTACTTC. Its translation is CASSEVRYYEQYF.

As concerns this clonotype: This clone may be a read error of a much larger clone one base away. The genes are TRBV6-5 and TRBJ2-1; 10 bases are shared with TRBD2. Germline loops: CDR1 MNHEY, CDR2 SVGAGI. The CDR3 loop spans 16 amino acids. Unmatched junction bases numbered 16, after V lost 4 bases and J lost 13 bases. The CDR3 nucleotides are TGTGCCAGCAGTTCGACTAGCGGGTGGAGCGGGGAGACCCAGTTCTTC. Amino acids: CASSSTSGWSGETQFF.